Below, 20 T cell receptor beta chains from the same sample are listed, as sequenced in a study of neurological immune-mediated disorders. MiXCR, run by TCRdb on the 5' RACE reads, gives a single entry per CDR3 protein. The sample contains 39,000 or so distinct CDR3 sequences, roughly 2.5% of which appear only once. The sample comprised PBMCs. The receptors stem from a man aged 30-40 years with multiple sclerosis.

This clonotype was seen only once. The chain recombines TRBV11-3 with TRBJ1-6; no reliable D call. The CDR3 extends over 13 amino acids. Per the germline V gene, CDR1 is SGHNT and CDR2 is YENEEA. Trimming left V 5 bases short and J 7 bases short, with 9 bases between. CDR3 residues: CASSLHSNSPLHF. As DNA, the CDR3 is TGTGCCAGCAGCCTCCATTCGAATTCACCCCTCCACTTT.

This clonotype was found many times. The V gene is TRBV12-3 or TRBV12-4, the J gene TRBJ1-2; D call uncertain. This CDR3 is built from 12 residues. V lost 8 bases and J 0 bases, leaving 7 bases between the germline ends. The CDR3 region is CASGETNYGYTF. As DNA, the CDR3 is TGTGCCAGCGGAGAAACTAACTATGGCTACACCTTC.

In its sample, this clonotype was seen many times. The chain carries TRBV20-1 and TRBJ2-4, with D maybe TRBD1 (6 bases). The germline V and J ends were trimmed by 3 bases and 0 bases, with 21 bases remaining between them. CDR3 length: 18 amino acids. Germline-derived CDR1 and CDR2 are DFQATT and SNEGSKA (reference sequence). The CDR3 protein is CSARVGTGLNLAKNIQYF. CDR3 in DNA: TGCAGTGCTAGGGTTGGTACAGGGTTGAATCTAGCCAAAAACATTCAGTACTTC.

This clonotype was found many times. The chain carries TRBV19 and TRBJ1-1; D is undetermined. The ends were cut back, 3 bases at V and 1 base at J, with 12 bases in the middle. Germline V gene data show CDR1 as LNHDA and CDR2 as SQIVND (reference sequence). The CDR3 has 15 amino acids. The CDR3 here is CASSILLAQNTEAFF. As DNA, the CDR3 is TGTGCCAGTAGTATCTTACTGGCACAGAACACTGAAGCTTTCTTT.

This clonotype was found many times. This sequence joins TRBV29-1 and TRBJ1-1; 9 bases align to TRBD1. Germline V CDR1 and CDR2: SQVTM, ANQGSEA. Trimming cost V 7 bases and J 8 bases; bases outside gene matches: 11. There are 13 residues in the CDR3. CDR3 in amino acids: CSGLGTGWIEAFF. CDR3 nucleotide sequence: TGCAGCGGGCTAGGGACAGGGTGGATCGAAGCTTTCTTT.

This clonotype was detected many times. The chain joins TRBV6-5 to TRBJ2-1; 8 nucleotides agree with TRBD2. The CDR3 sequence is 18 residues long. Per the germline V gene, CDR1 is MNHEY and CDR2 is SVGAGI. V lost 2 bases, J lost 0 bases, and 9 bases stayed unmatched. The chain's CDR3 is CASSYGPSGRSSYNEQFF. The CDR3 bases are TGTGCCAGCAGTTACGGGCCTAGCGGGCGGAGCTCCTACAATGAGCAGTTCTTC.

Many counts were recorded for this clonotype. CDR3 sequence: CASSLDAFTYEQYF. CDR3 DNA sequence: TGCGCCAGCAGCTTGGATGCTTTTACCTACGAGCAGTACTTC. V gene TRBV5-1 combines with J gene TRBJ2-7; D ambiguous. In germline, CDR1 is SGHRS, CDR2 YFSETQ. This CDR3 is built from 14 residues. V lost 0 bases and J 2 bases, leaving 9 bases between the germline ends.

This clonotype was detected many times. The chain has TRBV7-9 and TRBJ1-1; no reliable D call. This CDR3 is built from 12 residues. V dropped 6 bases and J dropped 1 base, with 6 bases sitting between them. From germline, CDR1 is SEHNR and CDR2 FQNEAQ (reference sequence). DNA of the CDR3: TGTGCCAGCAGTAGGGAGAACACTGAAGCTTTCTTT. It is translated as CASSRENTEAFF.

This clonotype was observed a handful of times. This may arise from a read error, as a much more abundant clone is one base away. The V gene is TRBV20-1, the J gene TRBJ1-1; 8 nucleotides align to TRBD1. The CDR3 spans 14 residues. V dropped 6 bases and J dropped 1; count of bases not matched to a gene: 7. The germline V gene has CDR1 DFQATT and CDR2 SNEGSKA (reference sequence). The CDR3 DNA sequence: TGCAGTGCCCAAGGACAGGGTAAGAACACTGAAGCTTTCTTT. Its protein is CSAQGQGKNTEAFF.

This clonotype occurred many times. The chain links TRBV7-9 to TRBJ2-2; D is ambiguous. V was cut by 5 bases and J by 5 bases, with 15 bases left in between. Germline loops: CDR1 SEHNR, CDR2 FQNEAQ (reference sequence). The CDR3 has 15 amino acids. CDR3 region: CASSPRSVGTGELFF. CDR3 nucleotide sequence: TGTGCCAGCAGCCCCCGAAGCGTGGGGACCGGGGAGCTGTTTTTT.

The rearrangement joins TRBV9 to TRBJ2-2; D remains ambiguous. V was clipped by 4 bases and J by 6 bases, with 7 bases between them. Germline CDR1 SGDLS, CDR2 YYNGEE. The CDR3 length is 12 residues. This CDR3 reads CASSPYAGELFF. DNA of the CDR3: TGTGCCAGCAGCCCTTACGCCGGGGAGCTGTTTTTT. The full variable domain, completed using reference TRBV9 and TRBJ2-2, is DSGVTQTPKHLITATGQRVTLRCSPRSGDLSVYWYQQSLDQGLQFLIQYYNGEERAKGNILERFSAQQFPDLHSELNLSSLELGDSALYFCASSPYAGELFFGEGSRLTVL.

This clonotype has more than one count but fewer than ten. A much larger clone is a single base away; this may be a read error. V gene TRBV7-9 combines with J gene TRBJ1-1, with D tentatively TRBD1 (5 bases). V was shortened by 5 bases and J by 6 bases, with 19 bases between the two germline ends. CDR1 SEHNR and CDR2 FQNEAQ come from the germline V gene (reference sequence). The CDR3 is made up of 15 amino acids. Written as DNA, the CDR3 is TGTGCCAGCAGCCCAGAGGCAGGGCGAAAGGCTGAAGCTTTCTTT. It codes for CASSPEAGRKAEAFF.

This clonotype was recorded many times. The rearrangement joins TRBV27 to TRBJ2-7; TRBD2 matches at 12 bases. The CDR3 runs to 15 residues. V trimming: 5 bases; J trimming: 6 bases; junction bases outside the gene matches: 8. Germline lookup yields CDR1 MNHEY and CDR2 SMNVEV (reference sequence). The CDR3 nucleotides are TGTGCCAGCAGTCCCAGGACTAGCGGGAACCTCGAGCAGTACTTC. Its protein is CASSPRTSGNLEQYF.

This clonotype has a count of ten or more. The genes are TRBV7-9 and TRBJ1-5, with D perhaps TRBD1 (6 bases). V was trimmed by 0 bases and J by 10 bases, leaving 10 bases between them. CDR1 and CDR2 from the germline V gene are SEHNR and FQNEAQ (reference sequence). CDR3 length equals 13 residues. CDR3: CASSLADSSPQHF. For the CDR3, the DNA is TGTGCCAGCAGCTTAGCGGACAGCTCTCCCCAGCATTTT.

Turning to this clonotype: The junction differs from germline at one of its ends, possibly a read error. The V call is TRBV7-6, the J call TRBJ2-7; the D call may be TRBD1 or TRBD2 (6 bases each). CDR1 is SGHVS and CDR2 is FNYEAQ in the germline V gene. This CDR3 has 15 amino acids. CDR3 sequence reads: CTSSPGAGSSYEQYF. CDR3 DNA: TGTACCAGCAGCCCAGGGGCGGGGAGCTCCTACGAGCAGTACTTC. The whole variable domain, remainder taken from reference TRBV7-6 and TRBJ2-7, is GAGVSQSPRYKVTKRGQDVALRCDPISGHVSLYWYRQALGQGPEFLTYFNYEAQQDKSGLPNDRFSAERPEGSISTLTIQRTEQRDSAMYRCTSSPGAGSSYEQYFGPGTRLTVT.

This clonotype was seen ten or more times. V is TRBV20-1 and J is TRBJ2-1, with TRBD1 matching 9 bases. The CDR3 has 14 amino acids. From germline, CDR1 is DFQATT and CDR2 SNEGSKA (reference sequence). Losses at the gene ends were 6 bases for V and 6 bases for J; bases not matched to a gene: 9. The CDR3 protein is CSASWDRALNEQFF. In DNA, the CDR3 is TGCAGTGCGAGTTGGGACAGGGCTCTCAATGAGCAGTTCTTC.

This clonotype came up many times. The J gene is TRBJ2-2, the V gene TRBV5-1, with 14 bases that match TRBD2. The germline V gene has CDR1 SGHRS and CDR2 YFSETQ. This CDR3 is 16 amino acids long. The J segment lost 4 bases and the V segment lost 4 bases, leaving 3 bases of the junction unmatched. This chain's CDR3 is CASSGTSGSLTGELFF. The CDR3 DNA reads as TGCGCCAGCAGCGGGACTAGCGGGAGTCTCACCGGGGAGCTGTTTTTT.

This clonotype appeared many times. The rearrangement links TRBV20-1 to TRBJ2-7; 8 bases match TRBD1. Germline CDR1 and CDR2: DFQATT and SNEGSKA (reference sequence). The CDR3 runs 13 residues. Unmatched junction bases numbered 4, after V lost 5 bases and J lost 1 base. DNA for the CDR3: TGCAGTGCTCTCCGGGACAGGTCCTACGAGCAGTACTTC. It translates to CSALRDRSYEQYF.

Ten or more counts support this clonotype. The V gene is TRBV10-3, the J gene TRBJ2-5; D is uncertain. Germline V lookup: CDR1 ENHRY, CDR2 SYGVKD. V was cut by 2 bases and J by 3 bases, with 1 base left in between. The CDR3 has 11 amino acids. The CDR3 spells CAISEKETQYF. CDR3 bases: TGTGCCATCAGTGAGAAAGAGACCCAGTACTTC.

This clonotype was seen at least ten times. V gene TRBV20-1 combines with J gene TRBJ2-1; D remains unclear. V lost 3 bases, J lost 11 bases, and 17 bases lay in between. CDR3 length equals 13 residues. Looked up from germline, CDR1 is DFQATT and CDR2 is SNEGSKA (reference sequence). The CDR3 region is CSARRPPLPQQFF. The CDR3 DNA sequence: TGCAGTGCTAGGAGGCCTCCCCTACCCCAGCAGTTCTTC.